Listed here are 11 T cell receptor beta chains from one sample, sequenced in a study of shared clonotypes between healthy human individuals. Here immunoSEQ multiplex PCR was the method, and the copy in TCRdb shows in-frame clones only, minus some. The sample comprises 850,000 to 1,200,000 clones, about 76% of which are singletons, and 1.2% to 1.5% rests with the top ten. Sequenced sample: memory CD4+ T cells sorted from blood. The subset is: CD45RA-negative fraction. These TCRs come from a man younger than 35 in good health.

This clone was recorded only once. This chain connects TRBV11-2 to TRBJ2-5; no reliable D call. CDR3 length: 14 amino acids. V lost 0 bases, J lost 5 bases, and 10 bases lay in between. Germline CDR1 reads SGHAT; CDR2 reads FQNNGV. The DNA for the CDR3 is TGTGCCAGCAGCTTAGATTGGACGGCGGAGACCCAGTACTTC. Protein: CASSLDWTAETQYF. The full variable domain, rest sourced from reference TRBV11-2 and TRBJ2-5, is EAGVAQSPRYKIIEKRQSVAFWCNPISGHATLYWYQQILGQGPKLLIQFQNNGVVDDSQLPKDRFSAERLKGVDSTLKIQPAKLEDSAVYLCASSLDWTAETQYFGPGTRLLVL.

This chain connects TRBV6-5 to TRBJ1-3; D possibly corresponds to TRBD1 (5 bases). Trimming stripped 8 bases from V and 0 bases from J, with 11 bases between. The CDR3 totals 14 residues. Per the germline V gene, CDR1 is MNHEY and CDR2 is SVGAGI. CDR3 protein: CASALGVSGNTIYF. The DNA for the CDR3 is TGTGCCAGCGCTCTAGGGGTCTCTGGAAACACCATATATTTT.

CDR3 protein: CASSPSTGIYGYTF. The CDR3 coding sequence is TGTGCCAGCAGTCCCTCGACTGGGATCTATGGCTACACCTTC. The chain is built from TRBV28 and TRBJ1-2; D uncertain. CDR3 length: 14 residues. Germline V lookup: CDR1 MDHEN, CDR2 SYDVKM. Trimming cost V 5 bases and J 4 bases, with 14 bases left between them.

Comment on this clone: The junction differs from germline at one of its ends, possibly a read error. The V call is TRBV7-7, the J call TRBJ2-2; possibly TRBD1 for D (6 bases). The length of the CDR3 is 14 residues. From germline, CDR1 is SSHAT and CDR2 FNYEAQ (reference sequence). CDR3 residues: CASSLTGTTGELFF. The CDR3 DNA follows: TGTGCTAGCAGCTTGACGGGGACAACCGGGGAGCTGTTTTTT.

J is TRBJ1-1 and V is TRBV28, with no clear D. Germline CDR1 reads MDHEN; CDR2 reads SYDVKM. V lost 5 bases and J lost 3, with 13 bases in between. The CDR3 covers 14 residues. Written as DNA, the CDR3 is TGTGCCAGCAGTCCGATGGGGAAATACACTGAAGCTTTCTTT. This sequence encodes CASSPMGKYTEAFF.

The CDR3 is CASSLVILNTEAFF. DNA for the CDR3: TGTGCCAGCAGCTTGGTTATTTTGAACACTGAAGCTTTCTTT. J is TRBJ1-1 and V is TRBV5-6; D unclear. Trimming removed 0 bases at V and 0 bases at J, with 6 bases between. CDR3 length: 14 residues. Germline V gene data show CDR1 as SGHDT and CDR2 as YYEEEE.

This rearrangement joins TRBV5-1 to TRBJ2-6, with D unresolved. Per the germline V gene, CDR1 is SGHRS and CDR2 is YFSETQ. The CDR3 is 15 amino acids. Between the trimmed V and J ends, which lost 2 bases and 2 bases, there was a span of 8 bases. Here the CDR3 DNA reads TGCGCCAGCAGCTTCGAAAATCCTGGGGCCAACGTCCTGACTTTC. Translated, it gives CASSFENPGANVLTF.

This clone was picked up a small number of times. The gene calls are TRBV30 and TRBJ1-1; D not certain. The CDR3 sequence is 13 residues long. In germline, CDR1 is GTSNPN, CDR2 SVGIG (reference sequence). Trimming cost V 0 bases and J 4 bases, with 9 bases left between them. CDR3: CAWSVGGSTEAFF. The CDR3 DNA sequence: TGTGCCTGGAGTGTGGGCGGGAGCACTGAAGCTTTCTTT.

The CDR3 region is CASSFDGQYNSPLHF. DNA for the CDR3: TGTGCCAGCAGCTTCGACGGACAGTATAATTCACCCCTCCACTTT. The gene calls are TRBV7-9 and TRBJ1-6, with a possible D match to TRBD1 (6 bases). This CDR3 region has 15 residues. The germline CDR1 and CDR2 sequences are SEHNR and FQNEAQ (reference sequence). V was cut by 3 bases and J by 4 bases, with 10 bases left in between.

J is TRBJ2-7 and V is TRBV28; D call uncertain. Germline V gives CDR1 MDHEN, CDR2 SYDVKM. The V end was cut by 3 bases, the J end by 5 bases, with 17 bases between. The CDR3 totals 15 residues. The DNA of the CDR3 is TGTGCCAGCAGTTTGGGCGGAGTTTCTGGCCACGAGCAGTACTTC. Encoded protein: CASSLGGVSGHEQYF.

CDR3 bases: TGTGCCTGGAGTGGGGGTCTAGCGGACGAGCAGTACTTC. Amino acids: CAWSGGLADEQYF. The chain employs TRBV30 and TRBJ2-7, with 7 nucleotides matching TRBD2. CDR3 length equals 13 residues. The V gene end was trimmed by 1 base and the J gene end by 5 bases; junction bases not matched to a gene: 5. Germline V gives CDR1 GTSNPN, CDR2 SVGIG (reference sequence).